Shown below are 27 T cell receptor beta chains from a single sample sequenced in a study of T cell responses to AZD1222 COVID-19 vaccine. Some clones are missing from TCRdb's copy, which holds only in-frame ones; the method was immunoSEQ multiplex PCR. The sample includes about 140,000 clones, approximately 93% seen only once; the top ten take more than 0.7%. Sequencing was performed on peripheral blood, taken on day 0 of MenACWY control vaccination. The receptors derive from an adult in good health.

This rearrangement joins TRBV7-9 to TRBJ1-2; D gene uncertain. Trimming removed 5 bases from V and 2 bases from J, with 6 bases in between. The CDR3 is made up of 12 amino acids. The V gene's germline CDR1 is SEHNR and CDR2 FQNEAQ (reference sequence). In nucleotides, the CDR3 is TGTGCCAGCAGCCCCAGGAACTATGGCTACACCTTC. The encoded protein is CASSPRNYGYTF.

This chain links TRBV12-3 or TRBV12-4 with TRBJ1-2; D is unclear. The CDR3 spans 13 residues. V gave up 0 bases and J gave up 5 bases, with 7 bases separating them. CDR3 in amino acids: CASSLASLYGYTF. In nucleotides, the CDR3 is TGTGCCAGCAGTTTAGCGTCCTTATATGGCTACACCTTC.

The gene calls are TRBV10-3 and TRBJ2-3; either TRBD1 or TRBD2 may fit D (7 bases each). This CDR3 is built from 13 residues. Trimming cost V 4 bases and J 12 bases, with 17 bases left between them. Germline values: CDR1 ENHRY, CDR2 SYGVKD. The CDR3 bases are TGTGCCATCAGTGGGCAGGGGGGGGACCTACAGTATTTT. Protein product: CAISGQGGDLQYF.

This chain connects TRBV5-1 to TRBJ2-2; 8 nucleotides line up with TRBD2. Trimming at V came to 0 bases and at J to 4 bases, leaving 5 bases not matched to a gene. Germline V lookup: CDR1 SGHRS, CDR2 YFSETQ. The CDR3 has 16 amino acids. CDR3 sequence (DNA): TGCGCCAGCAGCTTGGCCCCGGGGGGGGGCACCGGGGAGCTGTTTTTT. This sequence encodes CASSLAPGGGTGELFF.

The chain recombines TRBV6-4 with TRBJ2-6, with 9 bases identical to TRBD1. The CDR3 contains 16 residues. The germline CDR1 and CDR2 sequences are MRHNA and SNTAGT. Trimming took 5 bases from V and 4 from J; bases not matched to a gene: 6. In DNA, the CDR3 is TGTGCCAGCAGTACTACAGGGGGCGCGGGGGCCAACGTCCTGACTTTC. Translation: CASSTTGGAGANVLTF.

This chain uses TRBV2 with TRBJ1-1; D gene ambiguous. V lost 6 bases and J 7 bases, leaving 12 bases between the germline ends. The CDR3 runs 12 residues. Germline V CDR1 and CDR2: SNHLY, FYNNEI. In DNA form, the CDR3 reads TGTGCCAGCAGCCGAACTCCGGATGAAGCTTTCTTT. This codes for CASSRTPDEAFF.

CDR3 nucleotides: TGCAGTGCTAGTCCTCAGAGGCCCTCCTATAATTCACCCCTCCACTTT. It is translated as CSASPQRPSYNSPLHF. The V gene is TRBV20-1, the J gene TRBJ1-6; D gene unclear. The V end was cut by 3 bases, the J end by 0 bases, with 12 bases between. The CDR3 extends over 16 amino acids. Germline V gene sequence: CDR1 DFQATT, CDR2 SNEGSKA (reference sequence).

The genes are TRBV11-2 and TRBJ2-2, with TRBD2 as a possible D gene (5 bases). The germline V gene has CDR1 SGHAT and CDR2 FQNNGV. V was pared by 1 base and J by 5 bases, with 11 bases between. The CDR3 is 15 amino acids. Here the CDR3 reads CASSLVMGATGELFF. DNA for the CDR3: TGTGCCAGCAGCTTAGTCATGGGAGCTACCGGGGAGCTGTTTTTT.

This clone was seen once. CDR3 DNA sequence: TGTGCCAGCAGCTCTCGATTTGGGGCTGAAGCTTTCTTT. Amino acids: CASSSRFGAEAFF. The chain is built from TRBV7-2 and TRBJ1-1; D gene unclear. Between the trimmed V and J ends, which lost 4 bases and 6 bases, there was a span of 12 bases. Germline V gene data show CDR1 as SGHTA and CDR2 as FQGNSA. This CDR3 has 13 residues.

V is TRBV5-4 and J is TRBJ2-3; a weak D match, TRBD1 (6 bases). V lost 2 bases and J lost 1, with 11 bases in between. This CDR3 is 15 amino acids long. The V gene's germline CDR1 is SGHNT and CDR2 YYREEE (reference sequence). The CDR3 sequence: CASSFEGGRTDTQYF. The CDR3 region has the DNA TGTGCCAGCAGCTTCGAAGGGGGTCGCACAGATACGCAGTATTTT.

This chain connects TRBV5-1 to TRBJ2-2; D not resolved. V lost 4 bases and J lost 2, with 6 bases in between. There are 13 residues in the CDR3. From germline, CDR1 is SGHRS and CDR2 YFSETQ. The CDR3 is CASSPYNTGELFF. CDR3 DNA: TGCGCCAGCAGCCCCTATAACACCGGGGAGCTGTTTTTT.

The chain couples TRBV3-1 (or the pseudogene TRBV3-2) to TRBJ1-5; D unclear. Trimming removed 0 bases from V and 0 bases from J, with 6 bases in between. From germline, CDR1 is LGHDT and CDR2 YNNKEL (reference sequence). The CDR3 spans 15 residues. This CDR3 is CASSQDGVSNQPQHF. Here the CDR3 DNA reads TGTGCCAGCAGCCAAGATGGGGTTAGCAATCAGCCCCAGCATTTT.

V is TRBV9 and J is TRBJ1-1, with TRBD1 as a possible D gene (5 bases). Germline loops: CDR1 SGDLS, CDR2 YYNGEE. The CDR3 covers 14 residues. Trimming cost V 0 bases and J 6 bases, with 12 bases left between them. The CDR3 spells CASSVDFSGAEAFF. In nucleotides, the CDR3 is TGTGCCAGCAGCGTAGACTTCTCGGGGGCTGAAGCTTTCTTT. Variable domain in full (rest from reference TRBV9 and TRBJ1-1): DSGVTQTPKHLITATGQRVTLRCSPRSGDLSVYWYQQSLDQGLQFLIQYYNGEERAKGNILERFSAQQFPDLHSELNLSSLELGDSALYFCASSVDFSGAEAFFGQGTRLTVV.

The chain is built from TRBV25-1 and TRBJ1-2; TRBD1 matches 8 bases. Germline V CDR1 and CDR2: MGHDK, SYGVNS. Trimming took 3 bases from V and 4 from J; bases not matched to a gene: 4. There are 14 residues in the CDR3. The CDR3 DNA follows: TGTGCCAGCAGTGACGACAGGGGACTCTATGGCTACACCTTC. Translating it yields CASSDDRGLYGYTF.

The J gene is TRBJ2-3, the V gene TRBV6-5; 8 bases map to TRBD1. The CDR3 contains 13 residues. Losses at the gene ends were 7 bases for V and 4 bases for J; bases not matched to a gene: 4. Per the germline V gene, CDR1 is MNHEY and CDR2 is SVGAGI. The CDR3 loop is CASNPGGSDTQYF. Written as DNA, the CDR3 is TGTGCCAGCAACCCAGGGGGCTCAGATACGCAGTATTTT.

The chain recombines TRBV11-2 with TRBJ2-7; 7 nucleotides match TRBD1. V shed 5 bases and J 6 bases; nucleotides not matched to a gene: 13. The CDR3 runs 15 residues. Germline lookup yields CDR1 SGHAT and CDR2 FQNNGV. In DNA form, the CDR3 reads TGTGCCAGCAGCCCCATCAGACAGGGAAGTAGCGAGCAGTACTTC. Protein: CASSPIRQGSSEQYF.

V usage is TRBV28 and J usage is TRBJ2-1; D gene uncertain. CDR3 length: 17 residues. Trimming stripped 6 bases from V and 0 bases from J, with 18 bases between. CDR1 is MDHEN and CDR2 is SYDVKM in the germline V gene. The CDR3 coding sequence is TGTGCCAGCAGGGCCGCCGGCTACCGGAGCTCCTACAATGAGCAGTTCTTC. Its translation: CASRAAGYRSSYNEQFF.

This clone was detected only a few times. The chain is built from TRBV15 and TRBJ2-7; D is unclear. Germline lookup yields CDR1 LNHNV and CDR2 YYDKDF (reference sequence). The CDR3 has 14 amino acids. V gave up 1 base and J gave up 4 bases, with 11 bases separating them. For the CDR3, the DNA is TGTGCCACCAGCAGAGTATTAGGTTCGTACGAGCAGTACTTC. It is translated as CATSRVLGSYEQYF.

This chain connects TRBV6-2 or TRBV6-3 to TRBJ2-1, with a weak D call TRBD2 (6 bases). V was pared by 6 bases and J by 7 bases, with 16 bases between. The length of the CDR3 is 14 residues. Germline CDR1 reads MNHEY; CDR2 reads SVGEGT. CDR3 sequence: CASSLGRETNEQFF. CDR3 nucleotide sequence: TGTGCCAGCAGCCTAGGACGGGAGACGAATGAGCAGTTCTTC.

J is TRBJ2-7 and V is TRBV9; D is unresolved. The CDR3 runs 13 residues. The germline gives CDR1 SGDLS, CDR2 YYNGEE. V gave up 0 bases and J gave up 2 bases, with 6 bases separating them. The CDR3 reads CASSVDLTYEQYF. The CDR3 DNA follows: TGTGCCAGCAGCGTAGATCTGACCTACGAGCAGTACTTC. The full variable domain, rest sourced from reference TRBV9 and TRBJ2-7, is DSGVTQTPKHLITATGQRVTLRCSPRSGDLSVYWYQQSLDQGLQFLIQYYNGEERAKGNILERFSAQQFPDLHSELNLSSLELGDSALYFCASSVDLTYEQYFGPGTRLTVT.

The CDR3 nucleotides read TGTGCCAGCAGGACGAAAGTACCGGGACAGGGCGATTTAAACACTGAAGCTTTCTTT. Translating gives CASRTKVPGQGDLNTEAFF. This chain links TRBV7-2 with TRBJ1-1, with TRBD1 matching 9 bases. Germline-derived CDR1 and CDR2 are SGHTA and FQGNSA. The CDR3 runs 19 residues. J was trimmed by 2 bases and V by 6 bases; bases with no gene match: 19.

The chain joins TRBV18 to TRBJ1-4; D gene ambiguous. V gave up 3 bases and J gave up 6 bases, with 11 bases separating them. The CDR3 has 14 amino acids. The germline V gene has CDR1 KGHSH and CDR2 LQKENI. The CDR3 loop is CASSPGWGYEKLFF. As DNA, the CDR3 is TGTGCCAGCTCACCGGGTTGGGGTTATGAAAAACTGTTTTTT.

This chain connects TRBV15 to TRBJ2-5; weak D call: TRBD2 (5 bases). CDR1 is LNHNV and CDR2 is YYDKDF in the germline V gene (reference sequence). The germline V and J ends were trimmed by 6 bases and 2 bases, with 19 bases remaining between them. The CDR3 is 16 amino acids. CDR3 DNA: TGTGCCACCAGAGGATCTGGTGTAGGGAGACAAGAGACCCAGTACTTC. Amino acid sequence: CATRGSGVGRQETQYF.

V is TRBV27 and J is TRBJ1-2; D gene unclear. Deletions cut 4 bases from V and 1 base from J, with 13 bases between. The CDR3 consists of 15 residues. From germline, CDR1 is MNHEY and CDR2 SMNVEV (reference sequence). CDR3 protein: CASSSPGRGNYGYTF. CDR3 DNA sequence: TGTGCCAGCAGTTCTCCGGGCCGAGGTAACTATGGCTACACCTTC.

This sequence joins TRBV5-1 and TRBJ1-6; D possibly corresponds to TRBD1 (5 bases). The V end was cut by 0 bases, the J end by 8 bases, with 12 bases between. The CDR3 has 15 residues. Germline CDR1 is SGHRS and CDR2 is YFSETQ. CDR3 residues: CASSLAGQGYSPLHF. The DNA for the CDR3 is TGCGCCAGCAGCTTGGCCGGGCAGGGTTATTCACCCCTCCACTTT.

The CDR3 protein is CASSQDPGSRAGNTIYF. As DNA, the CDR3 is TGTGCCAGCAGCCAAGATCCGGGGTCGAGGGCTGGAAACACCATATATTTT. This rearrangement joins TRBV14 to TRBJ1-3, with D unclear. Trimming took 0 bases from V and 2 from J, leaving 14 bases between them. The CDR3 has 17 amino acids. Germline V gene data show CDR1 as SGHDN and CDR2 as FVKESK.

J is TRBJ1-2 and V is TRBV9; maybe TRBD1 (5 bases). The CDR3 is 15 residues long. Per the germline V gene, CDR1 is SGDLS and CDR2 is YYNGEE. Trimming removed 0 bases from V and 4 bases from J, with 13 bases in between. CDR3 DNA: TGTGCCAGCAGCGTAGCTACCTGGCAGGGCTATGGCTACACCTTC. This codes for CASSVATWQGYGYTF.